The 5 T cell receptor beta chains reported below all come from one sample, sequenced in a study of blood T cell repertoires in COVID-19. TCRdb's table, derived via immunoSEQ multiplex PCR, lists solely in-frame clones and lacks some. This sample yields around 57,000 clones, of which roughly 88% are seen a single time; about 3% belongs to the top ten. Input material: peripheral blood. All receptors derive from a human donor in a cohort sampled during active COVID-19.

The V and J genes are TRBV28 and TRBJ2-5, with TRBD1 identical over 10 bases. From germline, CDR1 is MDHEN and CDR2 SYDVKM. V lost 5 bases, J lost 5 bases, and 11 bases stayed unmatched. The length of the CDR3 is 16 residues. The CDR3 coding sequence is TGTGCCAGCAGTCCCGGAGGGACAGGGGTGGACGAGACCCAGTACTTC. Translating it yields CASSPGGTGVDETQYF.

The chain couples TRBV4-2 to TRBJ1-2; 9 nucleotides agree with TRBD1. Germline V gene sequence: CDR1 LGHNA, CDR2 YNFKEQ. J lost 5 bases, V lost 3 bases, and 4 bases had no gene match. This CDR3 comprises 14 residues. CDR3 loop: CASSQEQGAYGYTF. The CDR3 nucleotides read TGTGCCAGCAGCCAGGAACAGGGGGCTTATGGCTACACCTTC.

The chain employs TRBV12-3 or TRBV12-4 and TRBJ2-7; D is possibly TRBD1 (6 bases). The V and J ends lost 7 bases and 5 bases respectively, with 12 bases between them. The CDR3 contains 12 residues. In DNA form, the CDR3 reads TGTGCCAGCACCGCTCAGGGGAACGAGCAGTACTTC. This encodes CASTAQGNEQYF.

The chain recombines TRBV6-1 with TRBJ2-2; TRBD2 aligns across 7 bases. The germline V gene has CDR1 MNHNS and CDR2 SASEGT. This CDR3 spans 16 amino acids. Unmatched junction bases numbered 11, after V lost 3 bases and J lost 7 bases. CDR3 in DNA: TGTGCCAGCAGTGACTGGGATGGGGGGGGAGGCGGGGAGCTGTTTTTT. Protein sequence: CASSDWDGGGGGELFF.

As for this clone: The germline gene is not matched at one end of the junction; a read error may be the cause. V and J are TRBV27 and TRBJ1-1; D unclear. The CDR3 contains 13 residues. Germline CDR1 and CDR2: MNHEY and SMNVEV (reference sequence). CDR3 bases: TGTACCAGCCGCTGGCGGGGGAACACTGAAGCTTTCTTT. This sequence encodes CTSRWRGNTEAFF.